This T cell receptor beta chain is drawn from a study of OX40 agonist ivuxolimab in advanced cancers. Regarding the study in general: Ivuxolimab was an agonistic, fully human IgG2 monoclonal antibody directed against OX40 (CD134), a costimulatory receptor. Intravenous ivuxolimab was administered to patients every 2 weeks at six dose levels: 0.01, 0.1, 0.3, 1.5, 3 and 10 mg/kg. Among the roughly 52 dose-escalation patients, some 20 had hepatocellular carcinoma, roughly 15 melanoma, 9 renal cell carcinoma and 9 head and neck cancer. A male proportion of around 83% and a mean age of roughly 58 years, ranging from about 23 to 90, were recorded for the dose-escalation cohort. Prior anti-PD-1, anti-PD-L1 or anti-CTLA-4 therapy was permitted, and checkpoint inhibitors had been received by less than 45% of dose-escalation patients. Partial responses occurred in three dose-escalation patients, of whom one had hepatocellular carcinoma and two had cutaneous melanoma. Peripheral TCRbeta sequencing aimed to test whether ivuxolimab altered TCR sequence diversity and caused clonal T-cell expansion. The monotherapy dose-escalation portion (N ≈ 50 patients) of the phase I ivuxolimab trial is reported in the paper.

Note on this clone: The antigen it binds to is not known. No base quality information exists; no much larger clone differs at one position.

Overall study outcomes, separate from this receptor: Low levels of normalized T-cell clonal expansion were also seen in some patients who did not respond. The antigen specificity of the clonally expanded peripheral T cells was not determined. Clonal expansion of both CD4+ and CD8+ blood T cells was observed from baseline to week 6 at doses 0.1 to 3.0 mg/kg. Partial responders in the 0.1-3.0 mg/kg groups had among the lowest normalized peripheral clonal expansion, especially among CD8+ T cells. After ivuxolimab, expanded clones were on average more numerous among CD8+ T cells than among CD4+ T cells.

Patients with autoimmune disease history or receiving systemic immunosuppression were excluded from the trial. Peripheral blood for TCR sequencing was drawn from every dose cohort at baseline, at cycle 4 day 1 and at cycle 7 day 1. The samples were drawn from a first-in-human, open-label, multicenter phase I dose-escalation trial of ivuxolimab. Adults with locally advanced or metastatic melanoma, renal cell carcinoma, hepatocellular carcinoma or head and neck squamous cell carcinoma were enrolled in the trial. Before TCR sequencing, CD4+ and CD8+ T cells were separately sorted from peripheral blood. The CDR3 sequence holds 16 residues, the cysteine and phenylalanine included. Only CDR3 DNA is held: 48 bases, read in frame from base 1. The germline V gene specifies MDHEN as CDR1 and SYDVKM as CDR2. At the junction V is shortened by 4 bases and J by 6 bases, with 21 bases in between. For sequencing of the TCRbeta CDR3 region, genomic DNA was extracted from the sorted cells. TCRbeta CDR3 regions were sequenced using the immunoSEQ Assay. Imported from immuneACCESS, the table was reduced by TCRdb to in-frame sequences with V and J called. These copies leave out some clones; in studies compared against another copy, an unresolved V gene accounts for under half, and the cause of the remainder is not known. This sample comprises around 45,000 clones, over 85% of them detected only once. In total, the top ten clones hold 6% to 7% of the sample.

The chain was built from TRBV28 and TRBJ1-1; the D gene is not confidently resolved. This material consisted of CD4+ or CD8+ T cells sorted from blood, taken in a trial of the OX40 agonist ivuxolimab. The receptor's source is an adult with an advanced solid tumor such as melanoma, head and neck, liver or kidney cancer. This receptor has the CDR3 CASSYLGSQKVPEAFF. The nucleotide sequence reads TGTGCCAGCAGTTATCTGGGTTCACAGAAAGTTCCTGAAGCTTTCTTT.